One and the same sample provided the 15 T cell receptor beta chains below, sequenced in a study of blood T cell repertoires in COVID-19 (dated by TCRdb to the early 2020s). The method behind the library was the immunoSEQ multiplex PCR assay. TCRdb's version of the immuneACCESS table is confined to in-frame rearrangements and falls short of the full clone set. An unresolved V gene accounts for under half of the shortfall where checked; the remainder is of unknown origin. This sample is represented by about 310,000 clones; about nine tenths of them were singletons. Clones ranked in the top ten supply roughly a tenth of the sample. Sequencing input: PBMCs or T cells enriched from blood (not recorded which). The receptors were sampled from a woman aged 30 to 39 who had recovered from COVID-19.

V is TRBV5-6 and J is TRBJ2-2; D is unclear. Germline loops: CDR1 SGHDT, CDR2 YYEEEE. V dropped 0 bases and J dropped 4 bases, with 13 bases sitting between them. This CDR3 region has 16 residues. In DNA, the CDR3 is TGTGCCAGCAGCTTGGCTCGGAGACCTTCCACCGGGGAGCTGTTTTTT. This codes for CASSLARRPSTGELFF.

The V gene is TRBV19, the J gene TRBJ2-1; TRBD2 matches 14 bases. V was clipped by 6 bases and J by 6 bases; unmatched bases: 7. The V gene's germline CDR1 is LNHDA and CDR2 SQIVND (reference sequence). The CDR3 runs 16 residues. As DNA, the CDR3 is TGTGCCAGTAGCAAAGAAGGGACTAGCGGGAGCAATGAGCAGTTCTTC. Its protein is CASSKEGTSGSNEQFF. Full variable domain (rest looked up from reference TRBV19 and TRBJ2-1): DGGITQSPKYLFRKEGQNVTLSCEQNLNHDAMYWYRQDPGQGLRLIYYSQIVNDFQKGDIAEGYSVSREKKESFPLTVTSAQKNPTAFYLCASSKEGTSGSNEQFFGPGTRLTVL.

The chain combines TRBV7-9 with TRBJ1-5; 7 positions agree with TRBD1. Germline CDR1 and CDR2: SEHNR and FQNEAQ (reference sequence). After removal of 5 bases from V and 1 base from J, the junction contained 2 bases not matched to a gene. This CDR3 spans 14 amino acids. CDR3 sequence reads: CASSQGESNQPQHF. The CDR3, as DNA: TGTGCCAGCAGCCAGGGGGAGAGCAATCAGCCCCAGCATTTT.

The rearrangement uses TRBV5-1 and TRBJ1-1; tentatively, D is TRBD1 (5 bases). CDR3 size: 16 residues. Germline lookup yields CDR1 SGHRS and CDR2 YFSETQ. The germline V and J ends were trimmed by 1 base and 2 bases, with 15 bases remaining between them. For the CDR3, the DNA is TGCGCCAGCAGCTTGCAGGGCGGTGGGTTAAACACTGAAGCTTTCTTT. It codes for CASSLQGGGLNTEAFF.

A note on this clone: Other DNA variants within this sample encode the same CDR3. The CDR3 sequence is CASSVQGSYEQYF. The CDR3 nucleotides read TGTGCCAGCAGTGTTCAGGGGTCCTACGAGCAGTACTTC. The gene calls are TRBV2 and TRBJ2-7; perhaps TRBD1 as D (6 bases). The CDR3 is 13 amino acids. CDR1 and CDR2 (germline): SNHLY, FYNNEI. V lost 4 bases and J lost 1, with 8 bases in between.

As DNA, the CDR3 is TGTGCCAGCAGCCAACTAGGGGGATCATTATCTGGAAACACCATATATTTT. This translates into CASSQLGGSLSGNTIYF. This sequence joins TRBV4-2 and TRBJ1-3; the D gene is possibly TRBD1 (6 bases). The germline V gene has CDR1 LGHNA and CDR2 YNFKEQ. V gave up 2 bases and J gave up 1 base, with 15 bases separating them. This CDR3 spans 17 amino acids.

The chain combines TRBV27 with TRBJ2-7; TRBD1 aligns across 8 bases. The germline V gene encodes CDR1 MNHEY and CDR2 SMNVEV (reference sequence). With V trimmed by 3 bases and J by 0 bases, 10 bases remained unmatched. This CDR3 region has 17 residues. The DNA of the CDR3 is TGTGCCAGCAGTTTCCTTGGACAGGGCCTAAACTCCTACGAGCAGTACTTC. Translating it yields CASSFLGQGLNSYEQYF.

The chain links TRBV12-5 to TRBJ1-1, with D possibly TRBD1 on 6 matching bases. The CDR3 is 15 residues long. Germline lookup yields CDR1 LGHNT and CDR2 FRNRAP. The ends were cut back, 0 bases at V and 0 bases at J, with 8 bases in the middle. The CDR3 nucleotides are TGTGCTAGTGGTTTGGTACAGGGAATGAACACTGAAGCTTTCTTT. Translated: CASGLVQGMNTEAFF.

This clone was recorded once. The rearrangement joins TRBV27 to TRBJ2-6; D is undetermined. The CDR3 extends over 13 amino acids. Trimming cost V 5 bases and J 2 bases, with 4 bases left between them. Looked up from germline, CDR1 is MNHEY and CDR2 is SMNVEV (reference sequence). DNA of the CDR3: TGTGCCAGCAGTCCTACTGGGGCCAACGTCCTGACTTTC. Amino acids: CASSPTGANVLTF.

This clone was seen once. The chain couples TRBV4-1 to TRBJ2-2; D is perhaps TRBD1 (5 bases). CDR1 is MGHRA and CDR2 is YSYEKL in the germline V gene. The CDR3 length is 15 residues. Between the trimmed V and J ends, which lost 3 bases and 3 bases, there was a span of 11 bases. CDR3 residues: CASSQGLVHTGELFF. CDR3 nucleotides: TGCGCCAGCAGCCAGGGGCTAGTACACACCGGGGAGCTGTTTTTT.

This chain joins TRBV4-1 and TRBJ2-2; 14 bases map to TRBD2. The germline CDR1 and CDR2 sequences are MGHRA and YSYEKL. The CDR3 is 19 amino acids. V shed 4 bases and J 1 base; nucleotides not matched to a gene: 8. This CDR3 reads CASSPYMTSGRGNTGELFF. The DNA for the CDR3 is TGCGCCAGCAGCCCCTACATGACTAGCGGGAGGGGGAACACCGGGGAGCTGTTTTTT.

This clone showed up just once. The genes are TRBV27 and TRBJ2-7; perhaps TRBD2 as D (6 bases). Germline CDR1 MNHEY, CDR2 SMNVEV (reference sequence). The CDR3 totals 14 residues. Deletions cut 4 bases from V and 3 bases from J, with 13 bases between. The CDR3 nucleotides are TGTGCCAGCAGTTGGAGGGGCCCCCTCTACGAGCAGTACTTC. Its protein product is CASSWRGPLYEQYF.

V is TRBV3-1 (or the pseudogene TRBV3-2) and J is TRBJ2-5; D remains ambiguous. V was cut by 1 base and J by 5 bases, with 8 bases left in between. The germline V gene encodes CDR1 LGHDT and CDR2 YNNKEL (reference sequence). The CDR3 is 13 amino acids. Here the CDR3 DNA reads TGTGCCAGCAGCCAAGTTAATTCGGAGACCCAGTACTTC. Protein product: CASSQVNSETQYF.

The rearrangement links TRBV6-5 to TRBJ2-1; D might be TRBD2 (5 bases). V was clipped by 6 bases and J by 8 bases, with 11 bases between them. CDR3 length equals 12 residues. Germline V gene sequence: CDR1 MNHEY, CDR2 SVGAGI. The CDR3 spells CASSRENYEQFF. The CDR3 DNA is TGTGCCAGCAGCCGGGAAAATTATGAGCAGTTCTTC.

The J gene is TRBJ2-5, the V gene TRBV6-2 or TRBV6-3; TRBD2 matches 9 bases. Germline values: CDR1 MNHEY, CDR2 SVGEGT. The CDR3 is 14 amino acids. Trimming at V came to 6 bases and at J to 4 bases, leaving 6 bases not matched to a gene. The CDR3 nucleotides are TGTGCCAGCAGCCTTAGCGGGAGACGAGAGACCCAGTACTTC. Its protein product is CASSLSGRRETQYF.